These 23 T cell receptor beta chains came from one sample sequenced in a study of cytomegalovirus exposure and HLA in healthy donors. PCR employed 60 Vbeta and 13 Jbeta primers. Only in-frame clones appear in the TCRdb table, and some are missing; sequencing was by immunoSEQ multiplex PCR. The sample consists of roughly 150,000 clones, about 72% of them appearing once. Specimen: PBMCs. The receptors here all came from a man aged 40-49 years in good health and CMV-seronegative.

The CDR3 reads CASSFGFYEQYF. As DNA, the CDR3 is TGTGCCAGCAGCTTCGGGTTCTACGAGCAGTACTTC. The genes are TRBV7-2 and TRBJ2-7; D not resolved. V shed 3 bases and J shed 3 bases, with 6 bases lying between them. The germline V gene has CDR1 SGHTA and CDR2 FQGNSA. There are 12 residues in the CDR3.

The chain has TRBV6-1 and TRBJ1-6; 7 nucleotides line up with TRBD1. Germline assignment: CDR1 MNHNS and CDR2 SASEGT. The ends lost 5 bases at V and 3 bases at J; junction bases unmatched: 4. The CDR3 sequence is 15 residues long. In nucleotides, the CDR3 is TGTGCCAGCAGTAGGGCAGGGGGCTATAATTCACCCCTCCACTTT. Translating it yields CASSRAGGYNSPLHF.

This rearrangement joins TRBV27 to TRBJ2-3, with TRBD2 matching over 10 bases. This CDR3 has 18 residues. J lost 3 bases, V lost 5 bases, and 14 bases had no gene match. Germline CDR1 MNHEY, CDR2 SMNVEV (reference sequence). Here the CDR3 reads CASSIFYSSGRGTDTQYF. The CDR3 nucleotides are TGTGCCAGCAGTATCTTTTATTCTAGCGGGAGAGGGACAGATACGCAGTATTTT.

The chain joins TRBV6-6 to TRBJ2-3; the D gene is possibly TRBD2 (6 bases). The CDR3 contains 16 residues. V was cut by 1 base and J by 2 bases, with 13 bases left in between. Germline V gives CDR1 MNHNY, CDR2 SVGAGI (reference sequence). The CDR3 spells CASSYLQRAPTDTQYF. For the CDR3, the DNA is TGTGCCAGCAGTTACTTACAGCGGGCCCCCACAGATACGCAGTATTTT.

V is TRBV13 and J is TRBJ1-2; 11 bases align to TRBD1. J was trimmed by 6 bases and V by 0 bases; bases with no gene match: 3. This CDR3 comprises 15 residues. Germline-derived CDR1 and CDR2 are PRHDT and FYEKMQ (reference sequence). The CDR3 coding sequence is TGTGCCAGCAGCTTAGGTGGACAGGGGGCGCATGGCTACACCTTC. It codes for CASSLGGQGAHGYTF.

Notes on this clone: A junction boundary mismatches the germline segment, possibly from a read error. The chain joins TRBV5-1 to TRBJ1-1; D gene ambiguous. The germline gives CDR1 SGHRS, CDR2 YFSETQ. This CDR3 spans 14 amino acids. This CDR3 is CASSFLLGDTEAFF. CDR3 coding DNA: TGCGCCAGCAGCTTCTTACTGGGCGACACCGAAGCTTTCTTT.

The rearrangement uses TRBV5-8 and TRBJ2-7, with 7 bases lining up with TRBD2. The CDR3 spans 13 residues. V shed 4 bases, J shed 3 bases, and the junction held 4 bases outside the gene matches. Germline loops: CDR1 SGHTS, CDR2 YDEGEE. CDR3 nucleotides: TGTGCCAGCAGCAAGGGGACTATCTACGAGCAGTACTTC. Protein sequence: CASSKGTIYEQYF.

This chain links TRBV7-9 with TRBJ1-5; 8 nucleotides match TRBD1. From germline, CDR1 is SEHNR and CDR2 FQNEAQ (reference sequence). The CDR3 covers 15 residues. After removal of 2 bases from V and 2 bases from J, the junction contained 2 bases not matched to a gene. DNA of the CDR3: TGTGCCAGCAGCTTATCAGGGGGCGGCAATCAGCCCCAGCATTTT. Translation gives CASSLSGGGNQPQHF.

The V gene is TRBV10-3, the J gene TRBJ2-7; the D gene is possibly TRBD1 (5 bases). Trimming stripped 3 bases from V and 2 bases from J, with 8 bases between. This CDR3 comprises 13 residues. Per germline, CDR1 ENHRY and CDR2 SYGVKD. CDR3 DNA sequence: TGTGCCATCAGTGAACAGGTTACCTACGAGCAGTACTTC. Its protein product is CAISEQVTYEQYF.

This clone turned up a few times. The chain couples TRBV2 to TRBJ1-4, with 8 nucleotides matching TRBD1. After removal of 5 bases from V and 8 bases from J, the junction contained 7 bases not matched to a gene. The CDR3 runs 14 residues. The germline V gene has CDR1 SNHLY and CDR2 FYNNEI. As DNA, the CDR3 is TGTGCCAGCAGTTACAGGGGGGGAATGGAAAAACTGTTTTTT. It encodes CASSYRGGMEKLFF.

The chain is built from TRBV9 and TRBJ2-1; 12 bases are shared with TRBD2. Germline CDR1 is SGDLS and CDR2 is YYNGEE. The CDR3 sequence is 16 residues long. V shed 0 bases and J 7 bases; nucleotides not matched to a gene: 5. CDR3 protein: CASSVGASGRVNEQFF. The DNA of the CDR3 is TGTGCCAGCAGCGTAGGGGCTAGCGGGAGGGTTAATGAGCAGTTCTTC.

The V and J genes are TRBV15 and TRBJ2-3; D uncertain. Deletions cut 1 base from V and 2 bases from J, with 10 bases between. The CDR3 contains 15 residues. The germline gives CDR1 LNHNV, CDR2 YYDKDF (reference sequence). Here the CDR3 reads CATSRGPDFTDTQYF. CDR3 coding DNA: TGTGCCACCAGCAGAGGGCCAGACTTCACAGATACGCAGTATTTT.

This chain joins TRBV18 and TRBJ1-5, with 9 nucleotides matching TRBD1. The germline V gene encodes CDR1 KGHSH and CDR2 LQKENI. V trimming: 3 bases; J trimming: 3 bases; junction bases outside the gene matches: 3. The CDR3 length is 15 residues. The CDR3 nucleotides read TGTGCCAGCTCACCCACAGGGGGCCTCAATCAGCCCCAGCATTTT. As protein: CASSPTGGLNQPQHF.

The genes are TRBV27 and TRBJ2-2; possible D gene TRBD2, 6 bases. The CDR3 extends over 15 amino acids. Trimming stripped 2 bases from V and 7 bases from J, with 14 bases between. Germline V gene sequence: CDR1 MNHEY, CDR2 SMNVEV (reference sequence). The CDR3 nucleotides are TGTGCCAGCAGTTTAGTTGGGGGAGGTATCGGGGAGCTGTTTTTT. Its translation: CASSLVGGGIGELFF.

This clone was observed a single time. The CDR3 loop is CASRGVGQGNEKLFF. Written as DNA, the CDR3 is TGTGCCAGCAGGGGGGTGGGACAGGGGAATGAAAAACTGTTTTTT. The rearrangement joins TRBV6-5 to TRBJ1-4; the match to TRBD1 covers 10 bases. The CDR3 contains 15 residues. With V trimmed by 6 bases and J by 5 bases, 6 bases remained unmatched. CDR1 is MNHEY and CDR2 is SVGAGI in the germline V gene.

V is TRBV4-1 and J is TRBJ1-2, with 7 bases matching TRBD1. The CDR3 sequence is 13 residues long. Germline CDR1 reads MGHRA; CDR2 reads YSYEKL. V lost 4 bases to trimming and J lost 6 bases; unmatched junction nucleotides: 5. The CDR3 region has the DNA TGCGCCAGCAGCCCCAAAGGGGGCAATGGCTACACCTTC. Translation: CASSPKGGNGYTF.

The chain recombines TRBV13 with TRBJ2-1, with a tentative D call TRBD1 (5 bases). V lost 0 bases to trimming and J lost 8 bases, with 14 bases between them. The CDR3 has 15 residues. Looked up from germline, CDR1 is PRHDT and CDR2 is FYEKMQ (reference sequence). The chain's CDR3 is CASSLGRANIDEQFF. DNA for the CDR3: TGTGCCAGCAGCTTAGGCAGGGCGAACATCGATGAGCAGTTCTTC.

The chain carries TRBV13 and TRBJ2-7; TRBD2 matches 11 bases. The V segment lost 0 bases and the J segment 2 bases; nucleotides outside the gene matches: 0. Germline V gives CDR1 PRHDT, CDR2 FYEKMQ (reference sequence). The CDR3 is made up of 15 amino acids. CDR3 loop: CASSLGTSGAYEQYF. The CDR3 bases are TGTGCCAGCAGCTTAGGGACTAGCGGGGCCTACGAGCAGTACTTC.

The V gene is TRBV6-1, the J gene TRBJ2-3; TRBD1 is a possible D gene (6 bases). With 1 base removed from V and 4 bases from J, the gap between germline ends came to 12 bases. From germline, CDR1 is MNHNS and CDR2 SASEGT. The CDR3 covers 15 residues. CDR3 in DNA: TGTGCCAGCAGTGAAGGTACAGGGTGGGCAGATACGCAGTATTTT. Its translation: CASSEGTGWADTQYF.

This clone is a singleton in its sample. The rearrangement links TRBV30 to TRBJ1-5; D possibly corresponds to TRBD1 (5 bases). The CDR3 contains 17 residues. CDR1 and CDR2 (germline): GTSNPN, SVGIG (reference sequence). V was pared by 0 bases and J by 3 bases, with 18 bases between. The CDR3 reads CAWSVRSDTYNNQPQHF. DNA for the CDR3: TGTGCCTGGAGTGTACGGTCGGACACATATAACAATCAGCCCCAGCATTTT.

The V gene is TRBV27, the J gene TRBJ2-7; 11 bases are shared with TRBD1. V lost 10 bases, J lost 4 bases, and 6 bases stayed unmatched. The germline V gene encodes CDR1 MNHEY and CDR2 SMNVEV (reference sequence). The CDR3 covers 13 residues. DNA of the CDR3: TGTGCCACCGGGGGGACAGGGGGGTACGAGCAGTACTTC. Translation: CATGGTGGYEQYF.

This chain uses TRBV27 with TRBJ2-2, with a weak D call TRBD1 (5 bases). This CDR3 region has 14 residues. Germline assignment: CDR1 MNHEY and CDR2 SMNVEV (reference sequence). The germline V and J ends were trimmed by 4 bases and 1 base, with 7 bases remaining between them. CDR3 in amino acids: CASSSQGNTGELFF. Here the CDR3 DNA reads TGTGCCAGCAGTTCCCAGGGGAACACCGGGGAGCTGTTTTTT.

This clone came up once. CDR3: CASNGPSAEAFF. The DNA of the CDR3 is TGTGCCAGCAACGGTCCCTCGGCTGAAGCTTTCTTT. The chain recombines TRBV7-9 with TRBJ1-1; D not certain. Germline CDR1 and CDR2: SEHNR and FQNEAQ (reference sequence). The CDR3 loop spans 12 amino acids. V shed 7 bases and J shed 6 bases, with 12 bases lying between them.